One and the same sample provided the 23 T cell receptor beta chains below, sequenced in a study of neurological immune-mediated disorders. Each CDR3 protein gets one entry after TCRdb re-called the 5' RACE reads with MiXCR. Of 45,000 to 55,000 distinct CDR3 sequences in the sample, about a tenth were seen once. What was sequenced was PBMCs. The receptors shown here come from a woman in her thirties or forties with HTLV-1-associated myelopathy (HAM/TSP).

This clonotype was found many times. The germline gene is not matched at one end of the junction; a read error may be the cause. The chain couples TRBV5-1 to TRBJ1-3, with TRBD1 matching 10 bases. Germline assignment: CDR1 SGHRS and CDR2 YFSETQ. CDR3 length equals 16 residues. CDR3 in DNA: TGCGCCAGCAGCCTTCGACAGGGGGCAATGGAAAACACCACATATTTT. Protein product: CASSLRQGAMENTTYF. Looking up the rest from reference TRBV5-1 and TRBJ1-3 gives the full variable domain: KAGVTQTPRYLIKTRGQQVTLSCSPISGHRSVSWYQQTPGQGLQFLFEYFSETQRNKGNFPGRFSGRQFSNSRSEMNVSTLELGDSALYLCASSLRQGAMENTTYFGEGSWLTVV.

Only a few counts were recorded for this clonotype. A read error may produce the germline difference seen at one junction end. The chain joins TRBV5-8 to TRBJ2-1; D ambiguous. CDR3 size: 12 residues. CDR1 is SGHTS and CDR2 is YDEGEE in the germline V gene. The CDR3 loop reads CVSSYGNNEQFF. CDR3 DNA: TGTGTCAGCAGCTATGGGAACAATGAGCAGTTCTTC.

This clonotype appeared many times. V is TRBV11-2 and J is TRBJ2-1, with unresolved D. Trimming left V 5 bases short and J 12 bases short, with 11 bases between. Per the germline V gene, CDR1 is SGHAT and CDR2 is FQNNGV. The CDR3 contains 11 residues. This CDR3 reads CASSHGVGQFF. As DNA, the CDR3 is TGTGCCAGCAGCCACGGAGTAGGGCAGTTCTTC.

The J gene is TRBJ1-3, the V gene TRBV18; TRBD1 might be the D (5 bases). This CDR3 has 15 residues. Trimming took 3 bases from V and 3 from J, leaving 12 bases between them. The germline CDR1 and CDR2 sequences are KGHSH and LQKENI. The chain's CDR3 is CASSPGRGNGNTIYF. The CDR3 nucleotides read TGTGCCAGCTCACCTGGCCGGGGGAATGGAAACACCATATATTTT.

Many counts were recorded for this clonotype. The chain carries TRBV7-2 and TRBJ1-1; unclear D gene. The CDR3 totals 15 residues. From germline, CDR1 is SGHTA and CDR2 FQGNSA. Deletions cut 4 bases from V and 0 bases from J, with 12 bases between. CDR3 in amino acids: CASSSHPRLNTEAFF. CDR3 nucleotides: TGTGCCAGCAGCTCCCATCCGAGACTGAACACTGAAGCTTTCTTT.

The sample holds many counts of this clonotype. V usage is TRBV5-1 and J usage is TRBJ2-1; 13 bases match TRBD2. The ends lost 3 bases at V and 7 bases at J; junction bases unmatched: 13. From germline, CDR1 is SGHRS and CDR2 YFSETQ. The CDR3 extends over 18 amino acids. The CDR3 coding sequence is TGCGCCAGCAGCTGGGCACTAGCGGGGGGGCCGAGGAGGAATGAGCAGTTCTTC. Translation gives CASSWALAGGPRRNEQFF.

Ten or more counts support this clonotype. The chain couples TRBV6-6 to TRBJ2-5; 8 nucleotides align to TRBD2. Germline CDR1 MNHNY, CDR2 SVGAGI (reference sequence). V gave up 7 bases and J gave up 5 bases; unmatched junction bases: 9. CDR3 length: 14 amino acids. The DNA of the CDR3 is TGTGCCAGCAAAACCGGGGGGGGGGTTGAGACCCAGTACTTC. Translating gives CASKTGGGVETQYF.

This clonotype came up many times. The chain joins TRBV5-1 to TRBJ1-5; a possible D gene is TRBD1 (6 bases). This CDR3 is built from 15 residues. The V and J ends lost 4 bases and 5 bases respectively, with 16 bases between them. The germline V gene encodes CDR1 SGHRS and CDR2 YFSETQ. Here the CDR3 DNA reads TGCGCCAGCAGCCTCGACGGACAGCCCGATCAGCCCCAGCATTTT. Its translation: CASSLDGQPDQPQHF.

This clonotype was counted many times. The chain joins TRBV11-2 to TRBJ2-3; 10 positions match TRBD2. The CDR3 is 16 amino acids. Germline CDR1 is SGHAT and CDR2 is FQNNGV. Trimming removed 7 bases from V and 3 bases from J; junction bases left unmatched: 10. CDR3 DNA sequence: TGTGCCAGCACCATTCGGCTAGCGGGGGCGACAGATACGCAGTATTTT. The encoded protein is CASTIRLAGATDTQYF.

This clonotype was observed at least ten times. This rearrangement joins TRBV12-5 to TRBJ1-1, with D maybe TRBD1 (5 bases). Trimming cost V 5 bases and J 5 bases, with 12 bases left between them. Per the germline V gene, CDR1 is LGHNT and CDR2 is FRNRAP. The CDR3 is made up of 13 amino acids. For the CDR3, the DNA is TGTGCTAGTGGTCCGAGTCGGGGGACTGAAGCTTTCTTT. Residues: CASGPSRGTEAFF.

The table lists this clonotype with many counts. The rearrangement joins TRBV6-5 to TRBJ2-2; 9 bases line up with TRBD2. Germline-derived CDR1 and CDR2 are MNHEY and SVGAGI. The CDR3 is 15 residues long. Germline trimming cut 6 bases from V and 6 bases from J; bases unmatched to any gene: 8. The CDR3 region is CASREVAGVPGELFF. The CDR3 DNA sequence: TGTGCCAGCAGGGAAGTAGCGGGGGTGCCCGGGGAGCTGTTTTTT.

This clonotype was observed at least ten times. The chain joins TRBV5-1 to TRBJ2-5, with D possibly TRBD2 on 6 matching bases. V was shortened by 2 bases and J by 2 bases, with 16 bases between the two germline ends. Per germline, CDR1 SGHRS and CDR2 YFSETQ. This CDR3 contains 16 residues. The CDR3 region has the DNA TGCGCCAGCAGCTTATTATCGGCGGGGAGACAAGAGACCCAGTACTTC. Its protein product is CASSLLSAGRQETQYF.

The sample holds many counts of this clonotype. The CDR3 region has the DNA TGTGCCAGCCTACTAACTAGCGGGGTTGGGAATGAGCAGTTCTTC. As protein: CASLLTSGVGNEQFF. This chain joins TRBV5-5 and TRBJ2-1, with 10 nucleotides matching TRBD2. Looked up from germline, CDR1 is SGHKS and CDR2 is YYEKEE (reference sequence). This CDR3 is 15 amino acids long. With V trimmed by 7 bases and J by 7 bases, 11 bases remained unmatched. The full variable domain, in which reference TRBV5-5 and TRBJ2-1 provide the parts outside the CDR3, is DAGVTQSPTHLIKTRGQQVTLRCSPISGHKSVSWYQQVLGQGPQFIFQYYEKEERGRGNFPDRFSARQFPNYSSELNVNALLLGDSALYLCASLLTSGVGNEQFFGPGTRLTVL.

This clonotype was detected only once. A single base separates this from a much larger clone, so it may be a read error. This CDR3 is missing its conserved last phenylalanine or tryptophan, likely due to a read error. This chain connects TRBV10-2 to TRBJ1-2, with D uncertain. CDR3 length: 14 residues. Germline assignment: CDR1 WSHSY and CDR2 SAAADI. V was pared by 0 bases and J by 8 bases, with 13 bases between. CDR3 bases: TGCGCCAGCAGTGAGTCGATCCGCCAGGCGGGCTACACCTTA. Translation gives CASSESIRQAGYTL.

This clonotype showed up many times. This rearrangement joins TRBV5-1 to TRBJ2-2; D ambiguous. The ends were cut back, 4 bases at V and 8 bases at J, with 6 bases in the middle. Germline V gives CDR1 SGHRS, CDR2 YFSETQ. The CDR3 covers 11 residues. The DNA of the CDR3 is TGCGCCAGCAGCCTGGAAGGGGAGCTGTTTTTT. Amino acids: CASSLEGELFF.

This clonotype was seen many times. DNA of the CDR3: TGTGCCAGCAGCAAGACAGGGAGTAATGAAAAACTGTTTTTT. As protein: CASSKTGSNEKLFF. V is TRBV9 and J is TRBJ1-4; the match to TRBD1 covers 7 bases. Germline V gene sequence: CDR1 SGDLS, CDR2 YYNGEE. The CDR3 totals 14 residues. J gave up 4 bases and V 4 bases, and 4 bases lay outside the gene matches.

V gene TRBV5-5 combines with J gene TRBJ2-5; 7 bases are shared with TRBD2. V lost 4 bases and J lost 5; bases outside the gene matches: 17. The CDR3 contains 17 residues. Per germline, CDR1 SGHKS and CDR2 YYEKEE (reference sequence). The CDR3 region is CASSPGGRWQLAETQYF. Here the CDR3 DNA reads TGTGCCAGCAGCCCCGGGGGGAGGTGGCAACTAGCTGAGACCCAGTACTTC.

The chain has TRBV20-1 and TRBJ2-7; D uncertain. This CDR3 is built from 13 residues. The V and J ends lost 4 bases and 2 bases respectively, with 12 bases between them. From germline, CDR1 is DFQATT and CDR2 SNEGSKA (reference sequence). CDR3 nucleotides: TGCAGTGCTACGGGCCTATGCACCTACGAGCAGTACTTC. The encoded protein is CSATGLCTYEQYF.

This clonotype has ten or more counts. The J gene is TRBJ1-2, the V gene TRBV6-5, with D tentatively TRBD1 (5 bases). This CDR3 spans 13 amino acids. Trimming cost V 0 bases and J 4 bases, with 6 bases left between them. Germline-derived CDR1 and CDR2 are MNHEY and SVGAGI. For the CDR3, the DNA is TGTGCCAGCAGTTACTCGGGGGGCTATGGCTACACCTTC. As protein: CASSYSGGYGYTF.

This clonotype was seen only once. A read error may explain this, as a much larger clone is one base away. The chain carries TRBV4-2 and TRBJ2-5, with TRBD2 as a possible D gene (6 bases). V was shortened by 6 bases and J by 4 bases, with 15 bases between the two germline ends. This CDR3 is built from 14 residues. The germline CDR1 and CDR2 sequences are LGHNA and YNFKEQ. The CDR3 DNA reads TGTGCCAGCAGACGTGAGGGACTTTCAGAGACCCAGTACTTC. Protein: CASRREGLSETQYF.

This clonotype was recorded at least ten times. The CDR3: CASSQDRDRNYGYTF. The CDR3, as DNA: TGCGCCAGCAGCCAAGACAGGGACAGAAATTATGGCTACACCTTC. The J gene is TRBJ1-2, the V gene TRBV4-1, with 7 bases identical to TRBD1. The CDR3 is 15 residues long. CDR1 and CDR2 from the germline V gene are MGHRA and YSYEKL. Trimming cost V 0 bases and J 5 bases; bases outside gene matches: 6.

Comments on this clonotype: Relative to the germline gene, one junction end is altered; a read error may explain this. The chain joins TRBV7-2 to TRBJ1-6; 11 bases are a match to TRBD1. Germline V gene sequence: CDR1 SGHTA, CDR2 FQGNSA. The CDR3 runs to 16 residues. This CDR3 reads CASTARTGGPDSPLHF. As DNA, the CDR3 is TGTGCTAGCACCGCAAGGACAGGGGGCCCCGATTCACCCCTCCACTTT.

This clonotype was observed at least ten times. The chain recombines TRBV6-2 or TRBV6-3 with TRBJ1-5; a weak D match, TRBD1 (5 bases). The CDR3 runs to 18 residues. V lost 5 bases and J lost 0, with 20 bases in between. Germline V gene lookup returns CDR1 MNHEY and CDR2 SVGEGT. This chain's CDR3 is CASSLSGTVLRSNQPQHF. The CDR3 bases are TGTGCCAGCAGTCTCTCCGGGACGGTACTTCGTAGCAATCAGCCCCAGCATTTT.